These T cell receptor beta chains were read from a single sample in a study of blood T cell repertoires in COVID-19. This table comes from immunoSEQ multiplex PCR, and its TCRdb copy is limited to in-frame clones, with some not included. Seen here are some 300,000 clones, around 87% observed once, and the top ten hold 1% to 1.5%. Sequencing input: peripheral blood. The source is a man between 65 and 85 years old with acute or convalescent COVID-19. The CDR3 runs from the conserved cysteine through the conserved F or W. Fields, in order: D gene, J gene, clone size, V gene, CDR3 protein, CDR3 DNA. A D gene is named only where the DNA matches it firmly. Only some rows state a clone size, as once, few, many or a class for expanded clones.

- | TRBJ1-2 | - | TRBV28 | CASSLSAGSNGYTF | TGTGCCAGCAGTTTATCTGCAGGGTCGAATGGCTACACCTTC
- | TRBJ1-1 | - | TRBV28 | CASSFSTGNTEAFF | TGTGCCAGCAGTTTCTCGACAGGGAACACTGAAGCTTTCTTT
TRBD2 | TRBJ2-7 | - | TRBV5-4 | CASSLSREGREQYF | TGTGCCAGCAGCTTGTCTCGGGAGGGCCGCGAGCAGTACTTC
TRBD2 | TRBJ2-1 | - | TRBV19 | CASSVGLAGRSQQFF | TGTGCCAGTAGTGTCGGACTAGCGGGGCGGTCACAGCAGTTCTTC
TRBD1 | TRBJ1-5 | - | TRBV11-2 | CASATGLGQPQHF | TGTGCCAGCGCGACAGGGTTAGGTCAGCCCCAGCATTTT
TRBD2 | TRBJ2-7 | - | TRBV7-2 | CASSLEFRAGVGEQYF | TGTGCCAGCAGCTTAGAGTTTCGAGCGGGAGTAGGGGAGCAGTACTTC
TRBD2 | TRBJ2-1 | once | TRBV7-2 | CASSLSGLAAQGEQFF | TGTGCCAGCAGCTTGAGTGGACTAGCGGCGCAGGGTGAGCAGTTCTTC
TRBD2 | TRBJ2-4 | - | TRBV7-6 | CASSLRPGLAEGGAKNIQYF | TGTGCCAGCAGCTTAAGGCCGGGACTAGCGGAGGGAGGAGCCAAAAACATTCAGTACTTC
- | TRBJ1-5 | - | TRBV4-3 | CASSQGLEQPQHF | TGCGCCAGCAGCCAAGGGCTGGAGCAGCCCCAGCATTTT
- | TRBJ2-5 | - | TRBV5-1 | CASSVKLQGQETQYF | TGCGCCAGCAGCGTCAAACTACAGGGACAAGAGACCCAGTACTTC
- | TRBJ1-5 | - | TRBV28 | CASTGPGQDVSKHF | TGTGCCAGCACTGGTCCGGGACAAGATGTTTCAAAGCATTTT
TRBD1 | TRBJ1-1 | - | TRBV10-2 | CASSELRQGHTEAFF | TGCGCCAGCAGTGAGCTCCGACAGGGTCACACTGAAGCTTTCTTT
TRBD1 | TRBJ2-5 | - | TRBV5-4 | CASRIQGAGETQYF | TGTGCCAGCCGAATACAGGGGGCTGGGGAGACCCAGTACTTC
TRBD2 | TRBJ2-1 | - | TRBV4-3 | CASRISSGSVNEQFF | TGCGCCAGCCGAATATCTAGCGGGAGTGTGAATGAGCAGTTCTTC
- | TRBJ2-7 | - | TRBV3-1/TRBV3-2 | CASSQDITSGGYEQYF | TGTGCCAGCAGCCAAGATATCACTAGTGGCGGCTACGAGCAGTACTTC
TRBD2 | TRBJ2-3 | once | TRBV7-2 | CASSLALAGGQDTQYF | TGTGCCAGCAGCTTAGCACTAGCGGGGGGGCAAGATACGCAGTATTTT
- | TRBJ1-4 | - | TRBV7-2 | CASSLGFGGSEKLFF | TGTGCCAGCAGCCTCGGGTTTGGGGGGAGCGAAAAACTGTTTTTT
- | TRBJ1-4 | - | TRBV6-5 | CASRSSGGLNEKLFF | TGTGCCAGCAGGTCTTCCGGTGGGCTAAATGAAAAACTGTTTTTT
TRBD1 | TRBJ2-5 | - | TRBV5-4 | CASSLDPTDRVETQYF | TGTGCCAGCAGCTTGGACCCCACGGACAGGGTAGAGACCCAGTACTTC
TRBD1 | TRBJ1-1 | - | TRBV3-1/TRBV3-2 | CASSQAGQTTEAFF | TGTGCCAGCAGCCAAGCGGGACAGACGACTGAAGCTTTCTTT
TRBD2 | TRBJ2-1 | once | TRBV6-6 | CASSKALAGVYNEQFF | TGTGCCAGCAGTAAGGCCCTAGCGGGGGTTTACAATGAGCAGTTCTTC
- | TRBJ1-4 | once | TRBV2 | CASTSPLQGRNEKLFF | TGTGCCAGCACCTCCCCCTTACAGGGCCGTAATGAAAAACTGTTTTTT
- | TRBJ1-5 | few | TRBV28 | CASSSSTYQPQHF | TGTGCCAGCAGTTCCTCGACATATCAGCCCCAGCATTTT
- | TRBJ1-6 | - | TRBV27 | CASSPVHSPLHF | TGTGCCAGCAGTCCCGTCCATTCACCCCTCCACTTT
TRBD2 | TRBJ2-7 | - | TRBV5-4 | CASSSGGRQELYEQYF | TGTGCCAGCAGCTCGGGGGGAAGGCAGGAACTCTACGAGCAGTACTTC
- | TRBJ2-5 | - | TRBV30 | CAWSTIALETQYF | TGTGCCTGGAGTACGATAGCTTTGGAGACCCAGTACTTC
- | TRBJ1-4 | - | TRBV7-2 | CASSLNRGRAYEKLFF | TGTGCCAGCAGCTTAAATCGCGGCAGGGCATACGAAAAACTGTTTTTT
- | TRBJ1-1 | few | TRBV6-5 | CASTRGLSEAFF | TGTGCCAGCACGCGGGGGTTGAGTGAAGCTTTCTTT
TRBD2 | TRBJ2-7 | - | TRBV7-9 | CASSLGGSNEQYF | TGTGCCAGCAGCTTAGGCGGGAGCAACGAGCAGTACTTC
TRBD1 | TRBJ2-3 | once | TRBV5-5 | CASSIATTGAGDTQYF | TGTGCCAGCAGCATCGCTACGACAGGGGCAGGGGATACGCAGTATTTT
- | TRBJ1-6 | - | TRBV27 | CASSSGHNNSPLHF | TGTGCCAGCAGTTCGGGACATAATAATTCACCCCTCCACTTT
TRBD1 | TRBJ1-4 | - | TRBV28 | CASSFLGQGSEKLFF | TGTGCCAGCAGTTTTTTAGGACAGGGCAGTGAAAAACTGTTTTTT
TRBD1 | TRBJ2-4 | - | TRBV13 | CASQGANRDIQYF | TGTGCCAGCCAGGGGGCGAATAGGGACATTCAGTACTTC
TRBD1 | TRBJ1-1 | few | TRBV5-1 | CASSLGDRGREAFF | TGCGCCAGCAGCTTGGGGGACAGGGGGCGCGAAGCTTTCTTT
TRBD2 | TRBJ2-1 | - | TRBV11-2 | CASSGEGLAGVGYEQFF | TGTGCCAGCAGCGGGGAGGGACTAGCGGGAGTAGGCTATGAGCAGTTCTTC
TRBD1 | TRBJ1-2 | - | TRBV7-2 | CASSPSTGGYGYTF | TGTGCCAGCAGCCCCTCGACAGGGGGCTATGGCTACACCTTC
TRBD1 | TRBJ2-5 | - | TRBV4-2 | CASSRSEGTVGQTQYF | TGTGCCAGCAGCCGAAGCGAAGGGACAGTCGGACAGACCCAGTACTTC
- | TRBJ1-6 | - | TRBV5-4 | CASSLVAGDNNSPLHF | TGTGCCAGCAGCTTGGTGGCCGGAGATAATAATTCACCCCTCCACTTT
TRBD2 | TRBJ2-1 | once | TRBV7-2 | CASSVASGSVNEQFF | TGTGCCAGCAGCGTAGCTAGCGGGAGTGTCAATGAGCAGTTCTTC
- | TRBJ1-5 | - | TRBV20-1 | CSASSGVGNQPQHF | TGCAGTGCTAGTTCCGGGGTTGGCAATCAGCCCCAGCATTTT
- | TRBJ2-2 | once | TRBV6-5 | CASSYSNLRWELFF | TGTGCCAGCAGTTACTCGAATCTGAGGTGGGAGCTGTTTTTT
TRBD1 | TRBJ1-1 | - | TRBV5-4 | CASSARQGERTEAFF | TGTGCCAGCAGCGCAAGACAGGGGGAGAGAACTGAAGCTTTCTTT
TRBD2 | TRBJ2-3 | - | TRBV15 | CATSRGGTSGNTDTQYF | TGTGCCACCAGCAGAGGTGGGACTAGCGGGAACACAGATACGCAGTATTTT
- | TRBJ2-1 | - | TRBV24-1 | CATSEIADEQFF | TGTGCCACCAGTGAAATAGCAGATGAGCAGTTCTTC
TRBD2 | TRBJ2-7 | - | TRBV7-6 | CASSSSGLAGVEQYF | TGTGCCAGCAGCTCAAGCGGACTAGCGGGGGTCGAGCAGTACTTC
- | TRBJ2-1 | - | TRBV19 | CASSAISGVANNEQFF | TGTGCCAGTAGTGCCATATCAGGGGTGGCAAACAATGAGCAGTTCTTC
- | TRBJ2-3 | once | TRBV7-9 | CASSLVQATDTQYF | TGTGCCAGCAGCTTAGTTCAGGCCACAGATACGCAGTATTTT
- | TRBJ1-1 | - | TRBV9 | CASSVDRGNTEAFF | TGTGCCAGCAGCGTAGATCGCGGGAACACTGAAGCTTTCTTT
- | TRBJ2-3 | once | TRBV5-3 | CARSSTELHRADTQYF | TGTGCCAGAAGCTCCACCGAACTCCACCGGGCAGATACGCAGTATTTT
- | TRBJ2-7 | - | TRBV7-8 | CASSLATGGGTYEQYF | TGTGCCAGCAGCTTAGCTACAGGTGGGGGGACCTACGAGCAGTACTTC
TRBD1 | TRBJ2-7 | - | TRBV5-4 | CASSLGGTAAYEQYF | TGTGCCAGCAGCTTGGGTGGGACAGCCGCCTACGAGCAGTACTTC
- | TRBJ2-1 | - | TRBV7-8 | CASSQAGVGTGEQFF | TGTGCCAGCAGCCAAGCAGGGGTAGGTACCGGTGAGCAGTTCTTC
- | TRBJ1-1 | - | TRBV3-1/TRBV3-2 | CASSQGSTGAFF | TGTGCCAGCAGCCAAGGGTCGACTGGGGCTTTCTTT
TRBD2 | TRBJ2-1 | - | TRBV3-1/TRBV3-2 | CASSQDHRLAGANEQFF | TGTGCCAGCAGCCAAGATCACCGTCTAGCGGGAGCCAATGAGCAGTTCTTC
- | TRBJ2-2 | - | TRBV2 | CASMGQPPGELFF | TGTGCCAGCATGGGACAACCACCCGGGGAGCTGTTTTTT